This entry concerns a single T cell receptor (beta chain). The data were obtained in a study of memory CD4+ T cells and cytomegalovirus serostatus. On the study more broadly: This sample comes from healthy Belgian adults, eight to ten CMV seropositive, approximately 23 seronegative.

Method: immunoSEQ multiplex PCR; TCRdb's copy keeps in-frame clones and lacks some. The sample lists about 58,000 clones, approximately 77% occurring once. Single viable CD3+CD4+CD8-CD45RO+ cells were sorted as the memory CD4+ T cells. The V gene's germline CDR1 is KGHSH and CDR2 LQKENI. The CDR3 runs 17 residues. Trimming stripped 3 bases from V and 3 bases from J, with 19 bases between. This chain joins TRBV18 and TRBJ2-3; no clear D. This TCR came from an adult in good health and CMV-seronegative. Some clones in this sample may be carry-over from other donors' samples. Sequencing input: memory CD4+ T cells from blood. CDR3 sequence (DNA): TGTGCCAGCTCACCGGCTTTGGCTCGCATGGGGACAGATACGCAGTATTTT. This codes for CASSPALARMGTDTQYF.